The 27 T cell receptor beta chains below come from one sample, sequenced in a study of shared clonotypes between healthy human individuals. Here immunoSEQ multiplex PCR was the method, and the copy in TCRdb shows in-frame clones only, minus some. The repertoire holds just over 2,000,000 clones, about 94% seen once, with 0.85% to 1.2% in the top ten. CD45RO-negative, CCR7-positively selected cells formed the naive CD8 fraction, excluding terminally differentiated effector memory CD45RA+ cells. Sequenced input: naive CD8+ T cells sorted from blood. All receptors come from a man aged 18 to 29 in good health.

DNA for the CDR3: TGTGCCAGCAGCGGAAGGACAGGGGCTGACTATGGCTACACCTTC. It specifies CASSGRTGADYGYTF. V is TRBV7-9 and J is TRBJ1-2, with 9 bases fitting TRBD1. The germline CDR1 and CDR2 sequences are SEHNR and FQNEAQ (reference sequence). With 5 bases clipped from V and 3 bases from J, the junction kept 7 bases outside the gene matches. This CDR3 contains 15 residues.

This clone was seen once. The chain joins TRBV5-5 to TRBJ2-3; 10 bases line up with TRBD1. Germline lookup yields CDR1 SGHKS and CDR2 YYEKEE (reference sequence). The CDR3 covers 15 residues. The V segment lost 0 bases and the J segment 5 bases; nucleotides outside the gene matches: 3. The CDR3 sequence: CASSLGTGGIDTQYF. The CDR3 region has the DNA TGTGCCAGCAGCTTGGGGACAGGGGGAATAGATACGCAGTATTTT.

As regards this clone: Other DNA sequences in this specimen translate into the identical CDR3. This CDR3 reads CASSFLDRGTYEQYF. The DNA for the CDR3 is TGTGCCAGCAGTTTTCTCGACAGGGGAACGTACGAGCAGTACTTC. The chain couples TRBV28 to TRBJ2-7; TRBD1 matches 8 bases. The CDR3 runs 15 residues. Germline V gene lookup returns CDR1 MDHEN and CDR2 SYDVKM. Trimming at V came to 3 bases and at J to 4 bases, leaving 8 bases not matched to a gene.

The chain links TRBV13 to TRBJ2-7, with D possibly TRBD2 on 5 matching bases. Germline V gives CDR1 PRHDT, CDR2 FYEKMQ (reference sequence). CDR3 size: 14 residues. V was shortened by 5 bases and J by 2 bases, with 13 bases between the two germline ends. CDR3 DNA sequence: TGTGCCAGCAGCCGAGGGCGGGTGGCCTACGAGCAGTACTTC. Translating it yields CASSRGRVAYEQYF.

This clone has a single count. V usage is TRBV30 and J usage is TRBJ2-7; D is possibly TRBD2 (5 bases). Germline CDR1 GTSNPN, CDR2 SVGIG (reference sequence). The CDR3 sequence is 10 residues long. Trimming removed 5 bases at V and 7 bases at J, with 9 bases between. CDR3 DNA: TGTGCCTGGGGACTCACGGAGCAGTACTTC. Protein product: CAWGLTEQYF.

This chain joins TRBV11-2 and TRBJ2-7; no clear D. Germline CDR1 SGHAT, CDR2 FQNNGV. Trimming removed 3 bases at V and 4 bases at J, with 13 bases between. CDR3 length: 14 residues. The chain's CDR3 is CASSFAGSFYEQYF. CDR3 sequence (DNA): TGTGCCAGCAGCTTCGCAGGTTCCTTTTACGAGCAGTACTTC.

The chain links TRBV7-2 to TRBJ2-2; 11 bases are a match to TRBD1. The germline CDR1 and CDR2 sequences are SGHTA and FQGNSA. V shed 3 bases and J 3 bases; nucleotides not matched to a gene: 9. The length of the CDR3 is 18 residues. The CDR3 nucleotides are TGTGCCAGCAGCTTGACTTTCGGGACAGGGGGTTACACCGGGGAGCTGTTTTTT. Its protein product is CASSLTFGTGGYTGELFF.

The genes are TRBV9 and TRBJ2-2; 8 positions match TRBD1. This CDR3 is built from 14 residues. The germline V gene encodes CDR1 SGDLS and CDR2 YYNGEE. Losses at the gene ends were 4 bases for V and 6 bases for J; bases not matched to a gene: 5. CDR3 region: CASSPQGVSGELFF. CDR3 DNA sequence: TGTGCCAGCAGCCCACAGGGGGTGTCCGGGGAGCTGTTTTTT.

This clone has more than one count but fewer than ten. The chain carries TRBV5-5 and TRBJ2-1, with TRBD1 as a possible D gene (6 bases). CDR1 is SGHKS and CDR2 is YYEKEE in the germline V gene (reference sequence). The V gene lost 0 bases and the J gene lost 8 bases, with 12 bases spanning the gap. The CDR3 runs 14 residues. The CDR3, as DNA: TGTGCCAGCAGCTTGGGCCAGGGGAAATATGAGCAGTTCTTC. Protein sequence: CASSLGQGKYEQFF. Drawing the rest from reference TRBV5-5 and TRBJ2-1, the complete variable domain is DAGVTQSPTHLIKTRGQQVTLRCSPISGHKSVSWYQQVLGQGPQFIFQYYEKEERGRGNFPDRFSARQFPNYSSELNVNALLLGDSALYLCASSLGQGKYEQFFGPGTRLTVL.

Concerning this clone itself: In the same sample, other DNA sequences code for this CDR3. J is TRBJ2-7 and V is TRBV5-1; D gene unclear. CDR1 and CDR2 from the germline V gene are SGHRS and YFSETQ. The CDR3 runs 13 residues. Trimming took 0 bases from V and 2 from J, leaving 6 bases between them. The CDR3 nucleotides are TGCGCCAGCAGCTTGGAACTTGCCTACGAGCAGTACTTC. It codes for CASSLELAYEQYF.

This clone was detected once. Other DNA sequences within the sample encode an identical CDR3. The V and J genes are TRBV6-5 and TRBJ1-2; 7 bases agree with TRBD1. Unmatched junction bases numbered 2, after V lost 0 bases and J lost 7 bases. CDR1 MNHEY and CDR2 SVGAGI come from the germline V gene. The CDR3 is 13 residues long. For the CDR3, the DNA is TGTGCCAGCAGTTACTCGAAGGGGGCTGGCTACACCTTC. Translating gives CASSYSKGAGYTF.

This chain links TRBV27 with TRBJ2-3; 11 bases fit TRBD2. From germline, CDR1 is MNHEY and CDR2 SMNVEV (reference sequence). The junction had 13 bases not matched to a gene; V was cut back by 4 bases and J by 1 base. This CDR3 is 19 amino acids long. The CDR3 loop is CASSSRGLAVQTGTDTQYF. For the CDR3, the DNA is TGTGCCAGCAGTTCTAGGGGACTAGCGGTTCAAACCGGCACAGATACGCAGTATTTT.

The rearrangement joins TRBV14 to TRBJ2-5; either TRBD1 or TRBD2 may fit D (5 bases each). V gave up 1 base and J gave up 2 bases, with 20 bases separating them. Germline CDR1 is SGHDN and CDR2 is FVKESK. The CDR3 runs 18 residues. The CDR3 nucleotides read TGTGCCAGCAGCCAAGTCTATACGACGGGGCGGCTTCAAGAGACCCAGTACTTC. Translating gives CASSQVYTTGRLQETQYF.

The chain combines TRBV11-2 with TRBJ2-3, with D hard to call. This CDR3 contains 14 residues. The V end lost 0 bases, the J end lost 2 bases, and 6 bases lay between the germline ends. Germline V gene sequence: CDR1 SGHAT, CDR2 FQNNGV. The chain's CDR3 is CASSLDPFTDTQYF. The CDR3 DNA follows: TGTGCCAGCAGCTTAGACCCTTTCACAGATACGCAGTATTTT.

The chain links TRBV29-1 to TRBJ2-3; D is unresolved. CDR3 size: 11 residues. The germline gives CDR1 SQVTM, CDR2 ANQGSEA. Trimming pared 6 bases from V and 2 bases from J, leaving 6 bases between. In DNA, the CDR3 is TGCAGCGTGTACGACACAGATACGCAGTATTTT. Translated, it gives CSVYDTDTQYF.

CDR3 DNA: TGTGCCAGCAGCTTAGGAATTTCGGGTGAAGCTTTCTTT. Protein: CASSLGISGEAFF. V gene TRBV7-9 combines with J gene TRBJ1-1; unclear D gene. The V gene's germline CDR1 is SEHNR and CDR2 FQNEAQ (reference sequence). CDR3 length: 13 residues. V was trimmed by 1 base and J by 7 bases, leaving 10 bases between them.

The chain is built from TRBV7-8 and TRBJ2-1; TRBD1 agrees at 8 bases. The germline gives CDR1 SGHVS, CDR2 FQNEAQ. Trimming removed 3 bases from V and 1 base from J; junction bases left unmatched: 2. The CDR3 contains 15 residues. In DNA form, the CDR3 reads TGTGCCAGCAGCTTGGACAGGGATTCCTACAATGAGCAGTTCTTC. Translating gives CASSLDRDSYNEQFF.

This chain uses TRBV7-9 with TRBJ2-7, with 8 positions matching TRBD1. J lost 5 bases, V lost 6 bases, and 3 bases had no gene match. The CDR3 contains 12 residues. CDR1 is SEHNR, CDR2 FQNEAQ, per germline (reference sequence). DNA for the CDR3: TGTGCCAGCAGTGGACAGGGCCACGAGCAGTACTTC. Translated, it gives CASSGQGHEQYF.

This chain joins TRBV28 and TRBJ1-5; 10 bases are a match to TRBD1. The J segment lost 1 base and the V segment lost 6 bases, leaving 3 bases of the junction unmatched. The CDR3 is 15 residues long. Germline CDR1 reads MDHEN; CDR2 reads SYDVKM. The CDR3 reads CASRGDRGSNQPQHF. The CDR3, as DNA: TGTGCCAGCAGAGGGGACAGGGGAAGCAATCAGCCCCAGCATTTT.

The chain is built from TRBV11-2 and TRBJ1-2; 7 positions match TRBD1. This CDR3 has 14 residues. V lost 0 bases to trimming and J lost 3 bases; unmatched junction nucleotides: 1. Germline V CDR1 and CDR2: SGHAT, FQNNGV. The CDR3 DNA sequence: TGTGCCAGCAGCTTAGATGGGACAGACTATGGCTACACCTTC. Residues: CASSLDGTDYGYTF.

The J gene is TRBJ2-3, the V gene TRBV4-1; D not resolved. CDR1 is MGHRA, CDR2 YSYEKL, per germline. The CDR3 is 13 amino acids. The ends were cut back, 5 bases at V and 6 bases at J, with 12 bases in the middle. CDR3: CASSNQMGDTQYF. CDR3 bases: TGCGCCAGCAGCAACCAAATGGGTGATACGCAGTATTTT.

The gene calls are TRBV2 and TRBJ2-5, with 13 bases lining up with TRBD2. This CDR3 is 16 amino acids long. V dropped 7 bases and J dropped 2; count of bases not matched to a gene: 7. Germline V gene sequence: CDR1 SNHLY, CDR2 FYNNEI. The CDR3 DNA reads as TGTGCCAGCACTACGGGACTAGCGGGACGACAAGAGACCCAGTACTTC. Translating it yields CASTTGLAGRQETQYF.

Of note for this clone: The sample has other DNA sequences that encode this CDR3 too. J is TRBJ1-2 and V is TRBV9; 7 positions agree with TRBD1. This CDR3 has 13 residues. Germline V gene sequence: CDR1 SGDLS, CDR2 YYNGEE. V shed 4 bases, J shed 6 bases, and the junction held 6 bases outside the gene matches. In nucleotides, the CDR3 is TGTGCCAGCAGCCTTAGACAGGGAGATGGCTACACCTTC. It yields the protein CASSLRQGDGYTF.

As to this clone: Other DNA sequences in this specimen translate into the identical CDR3. This chain links TRBV19 with TRBJ1-1; D uncertain. Trimming took 3 bases from V and 1 from J, leaving 6 bases between them. The CDR3 consists of 13 residues. In germline, CDR1 is LNHDA, CDR2 SQIVND (reference sequence). The CDR3 sequence is CASSIGTNTEAFF. The CDR3 DNA sequence: TGTGCCAGTAGTATTGGTACGAACACTGAAGCTTTCTTT.

The chain combines TRBV4-1 with TRBJ2-7, with D tentatively TRBD2 (5 bases). This CDR3 spans 13 amino acids. Germline V gives CDR1 MGHRA, CDR2 YSYEKL. V was cut by 4 bases and J by 3 bases, with 10 bases left in between. The CDR3 loop is CASSLGLDYEQYF. In DNA, the CDR3 is TGCGCCAGCAGCCTTGGACTCGACTACGAGCAGTACTTC.

This clone occurred once. CDR3 protein: CASSPSRGASTGELFF. DNA for the CDR3: TGTGCCAGCTCCCCATCCCGGGGGGCCTCGACCGGGGAGCTGTTTTTT. The chain has TRBV18 and TRBJ2-2; tentatively, D is TRBD2 (7 bases). Trimming took off 6 bases at V and 5 bases at J, with 19 bases between the two ends. The CDR3 is 16 amino acids. Germline V gene sequence: CDR1 KGHSH, CDR2 LQKENI.

V is TRBV28 and J is TRBJ1-5; 11 nucleotides agree with TRBD1. V was pared by 3 bases and J by 4 bases, with 14 bases of the junction left unmatched. This CDR3 region has 19 residues. Germline-derived CDR1 and CDR2 are MDHEN and SYDVKM. CDR3 DNA sequence: TGTGCCAGCAGTTTGTGGCCCAACATTGGGGACAGGGGGAATCAGCCCCAGCATTTT. It is translated as CASSLWPNIGDRGNQPQHF.